The entry below describes one T cell receptor beta chain. What antigen it recognizes has not been identified. Base quality data are lacking; no much larger clone is found one base away. The immunoSEQ Assay, a bias-controlled multiplex PCR, was used to amplify TCRbeta CDR3 regions from genomic DNA. In the authors' own workflow: Within the assay, amplification of reference gene primers was used to estimate how many nucleated cells each sample contained. To quantify the absolute abundance of each unique TCRbeta CDR3 rearrangement, sequence reads were collapsed and filtered. For each sample, productive Simpson clonality was calculated as the square root of Simpson's diversity index across productive rearrangements. The table comes from immuneACCESS by way of TCRdb, which keeps in-frame sequences with V and J called. Part of the clones is missing from these tables; in studies checked, under half for an unresolved V gene and the rest for unknown reasons. That table furnishes V, J and clone size, whereas the DNA furnished D and trimming. The sample table shows 150,000 to 200,000 clones, and about 75% are seen once. In total, the top ten clones hold about 25% of the sample.

The data derive from a study of blood T cell repertoires in COVID-19 (dated by TCRdb to the early 2020s). Turning to the overall study: Samples covering the acute and convalescent phases of COVID-19 were provided by collaborators in the United States, Italy and Spain. The prospective study material was composed of cDNA or gDNA derived from T cells, B-cell-depleted T cells, or PBMCs. Subjects who had been exposed to COVID-19, were actively infected with it, or had recovered from it provided the deeply sampled blood TCRbeta repertoires that made up the dataset. The repertoires were released in a freely available public database meant as a resource for research on the immune response to SARS-CoV-2. The samples were drawn from two sources: the first 160 participants of the ongoing ImmuneRACE study, and about 1,300 subjects contributed by 6 global collaborators. A de-identified subject ID, COVID-19 status, age in years and sex were almost always included in the sample metadata. Where HLA class I and class II types were available, the types were taken from metadata supplied by the sample provider, not from assay-based typing. General conclusions and limits of the study: The quantity of clinical and demographic metadata differed by source and by participant and was supplied without curation.

Trimmed from V: 5 bases; trimmed from J: 4 bases; junction bases lacking a gene match: 6. CDR1 and CDR2, looked up from the germline V gene (reference sequence), are LNHDA and SQIVND. The CDR3, from cysteine to phenylalanine, totals 15 residues. Here the CDR3 DNA is all that survives: 45 bases in frame from base 1. The collaborating institutions used their own protocols to collect whole blood in K2EDTA tubes. For TCRbeta analysis, collaborators shipped samples as frozen whole blood, isolated PBMCs, or DNA extracted from either of those sample types. Recombination joined TRBV19 with TRBJ1-4; TRBD1 aligns with 8 central bases. The receptor's source is a woman between 70 and 85 years old with acute or convalescent COVID-19. The specimen sequenced was peripheral blood. DNA sequence: TGTGCCAGTAGTGGGGACAGGTCCAGTAATGAAAAACTGTTTTTT. It specifies CASSGDRSSNEKLFF. The CDR3 plus the reference TRBV19 and TRBJ1-4 genes for the other parts give the full variable domain: DGGITQSPKYLFRKEGQNVTLSCEQNLNHDAMYWYRQDPGQGLRLIYYSQIVNDFQKGDIAEGYSVSREKKESFPLTVTSAQKNPTAFYLCASSGDRSSNEKLFFGSGTQLSVL.